This T cell receptor beta chain is drawn from a study of T cell repertoires in cytomegalovirus infection. TCRdb recomputed calls from the reads with MiXCR, one row per CDR3 protein. The table includes about 150,000 distinct CDR3 sequences, approximately 30% detected once. J was trimmed by 7 bases and V by 0 bases; bases with no gene match: 7. This CDR3 is built from 16 residues. CDR1 is SGHVT, CDR2 SQSDAQ, per germline. About this clonotype itself: Its antigen is not identified.

General study points: Based on cumulative public TCR beta family frequency, carriers of CMV plus the relevant HLA were identified. Ex vivo responses were dominated by HLA-C-restricted CMV-specific TCR beta clonotypes.

The sequencing here drew on CD8+ T cells from cultured PBMCs, taken from culture after CMV antigen stimulation. This TCR was sampled from a human donor in good health (CMV status not recorded). Some clones in this sample may be carry-over from other donors' samples. This chain links TRBV7-4 with TRBJ2-1, with 9 bases matching TRBD1. The CDR3, as DNA: TGTGCCAGCAGCTTAGCCGGGACAGGGTTCCTAAATGAGCAGTTCTTC. Its protein product is CASSLAGTGFLNEQFF. The complete variable domain, with remaining parts taken from reference TRBV7-4 and TRBJ2-1, reads GAGVSQSPRYKVAKRGRDVALRCDSISGHVTLYWYRQTLGQGSEVLTYSQSDAQRDKSGRPSGRFSAERPERSVSTLKIQRTEQGDSAVYLCASSLAGTGFLNEQFFGPGTRLTVL.